The clone carrying this T cell receptor beta chain has ten or more counts. Its antigen is still unknown. This record belongs to a study of glioma-infiltrating T cells. Study as a whole: WHO grade II oligodendrogliomas or astrocytomas, plus non-recurrent WHO grade IV glioblastomas, were sampled. Study-level findings and limits: Signature shared blood CDR3 motifs were enriched in low-divergence and depleted in high-divergence patients. CDR3 overlap between tissue and blood was very small. Above-expected tissue-blood divergence occurred in all gliomas, most in low-grade ones.

This CDR3 region has 12 residues. With V trimmed by 7 bases and J by 4 bases, 2 bases remained unmatched. From germline, CDR1 is DFQATT and CDR2 SNEGSKA (reference sequence). Using RNA template, CDR3s of TCR alpha and beta were amplified with iRepertoire arm-PCR. A single record per CDR3 protein comes from TCRdb applying MiXCR to the multiplex PCR reads. The sample has more than 300,000 distinct CDR3 sequences, 41% seen once. Sequencing input: glioma tissue, nonneoplastic brain tissue, or PBMCs (not recorded which). The chain couples TRBV20-1 to TRBJ1-5; 9 bases map to TRBD1. This sequence originates from a human donor with low-grade glioma or glioblastoma, undergoing nonglioma brain surgery, or in good health (not recorded which). The CDR3: CSVGQGNQPQHF. CDR3 nucleotides: TGCAGTGTTGGACAGGGGAATCAGCCCCAGCATTTT.